One and the same sample provided the 18 T cell receptor beta chains below, sequenced in a study of T cell changes during pregnancy in multiple sclerosis. Clones were read by immunoSEQ multiplex PCR, and TCRdb kept only the in-frame ones, dropping some. The sample contains about 110,000 clones, approximately 93% of which appear only once. The sample consisted of peripheral blood, taken after pregnancy. The source of these receptors is a female donor with multiple sclerosis, enrolled in a pregnancy study.

The chain combines TRBV4-2 with TRBJ1-1; TRBD1 aligns across 7 bases. Germline loops: CDR1 LGHNA, CDR2 YNFKEQ. The junction had 17 bases not matched to a gene; V was cut back by 3 bases and J by 4 bases. The CDR3 is 18 residues long. DNA for the CDR3: TGTGCCAGCAGCCACCCCAGGGGGGATAGAGGGTTCGGCACTGAAGCTTTCTTT. This sequence encodes CASSHPRGDRGFGTEAFF.

The chain uses TRBV5-1 and TRBJ2-5, with TRBD2 identical over 9 bases. Germline loops: CDR1 SGHRS, CDR2 YFSETQ. This CDR3 has 14 amino acids. J was trimmed by 2 bases and V by 4 bases; bases with no gene match: 3. For the CDR3, the DNA is TGCGCCAGCAGCATAGCGGGGGCACAAGAGACCCAGTACTTC. Translation: CASSIAGAQETQYF.

The table lists this clone with a count of one. The chain carries TRBV5-1 and TRBJ1-2; 7 positions match TRBD1. J lost 0 bases, V lost 1 base, and 3 bases had no gene match. Germline CDR1 and CDR2: SGHRS and YFSETQ. This CDR3 has 15 amino acids. In DNA, the CDR3 is TGCGCCAGCAGCTTGCATGGACAGGCTAACTATGGCTACACCTTC. Its translation is CASSLHGQANYGYTF.

The table lists this clone with a count of one. This sequence joins TRBV4-1 and TRBJ1-5; tentatively, D is TRBD1 (5 bases). Trimming took off 4 bases at V and 7 bases at J, with 14 bases between the two ends. The CDR3 is 14 amino acids. CDR1 is MGHRA and CDR2 is YSYEKL in the germline V gene. The CDR3 region is CASSPRQSIQPQHF. The CDR3 region has the DNA TGCGCCAGCAGCCCGAGACAGTCCATACAGCCCCAGCATTTT.

The chain uses TRBV9 and TRBJ2-3, with 9 bases that match TRBD1. V shed 3 bases and J 3 bases; nucleotides not matched to a gene: 5. Germline CDR1 reads SGDLS; CDR2 reads YYNGEE. The CDR3 extends over 15 amino acids. The CDR3 loop reads CASSAAGTGTDTQYF. CDR3 sequence (DNA): TGTGCCAGCAGCGCCGCCGGGACAGGGACAGATACGCAGTATTTT.

The chain combines TRBV9 with TRBJ1-4, with D perhaps matching TRBD1 (5 bases). V was cut by 0 bases and J by 4 bases, with 10 bases left in between. Per germline, CDR1 SGDLS and CDR2 YYNGEE. The CDR3 loop spans 15 amino acids. The CDR3 region has the DNA TGTGCCAGCAGCGTAGCGGGGGGTCTTAATGAAAAACTGTTTTTT. Its protein is CASSVAGGLNEKLFF.

This clone was detected once. V gene TRBV7-9 combines with J gene TRBJ1-3, with D possibly matching TRBD1 (5 bases). Germline lookup yields CDR1 SEHNR and CDR2 FQNEAQ (reference sequence). CDR3 size: 18 residues. Trimming took off 7 bases at V and 0 bases at J, with 22 bases between the two ends. The DNA for the CDR3 is TGTGCCAGCACCCTAGGGGTGCCGGCCGGGAGCTCTGGAAACACCATATATTTT. Translated: CASTLGVPAGSSGNTIYF.

This chain connects TRBV11-2 to TRBJ1-1, with D possibly being TRBD1 (6 bases). CDR3 length: 13 amino acids. V was trimmed by 0 bases and J by 6 bases, leaving 8 bases between them. CDR1 and CDR2 from the germline V gene are SGHAT and FQNNGV. CDR3 amino acids: CASSLDRGSEAFF. The DNA for the CDR3 is TGTGCCAGCAGCTTAGACAGGGGCTCTGAAGCTTTCTTT.

The rearrangement links TRBV19 to TRBJ1-1; tentative D call: TRBD1 (5 bases). The V gene's germline CDR1 is LNHDA and CDR2 SQIVND (reference sequence). The CDR3 contains 13 residues. Trimming cost V 4 bases and J 3 bases, with 9 bases left between them. The CDR3 region has the DNA TGTGCCAGTAGTAGGGACTTCGACACTGAAGCTTTCTTT. Translated: CASSRDFDTEAFF.

V gene TRBV27 combines with J gene TRBJ1-5; D is possibly TRBD1 (6 bases). The CDR3 runs to 14 residues. The germline CDR1 and CDR2 sequences are MNHEY and SMNVEV (reference sequence). Trimming pared 6 bases from V and 6 bases from J, leaving 15 bases between. The CDR3: CASSLAGGFQPQHF. The CDR3 DNA sequence: TGTGCCAGCAGCCTAGCGGGGGGCTTTCAGCCCCAGCATTTT.

Only one count was recorded for this clone. The chain is built from TRBV27 and TRBJ1-5; D may be TRBD1 (5 bases). The length of the CDR3 is 15 residues. Germline V gene lookup returns CDR1 MNHEY and CDR2 SMNVEV (reference sequence). Trimming left V 8 bases short and J 2 bases short, with 16 bases between. In nucleotides, the CDR3 is TGTGCCAGCGGATACCAGGGTATCGGCAATCAGCCCCAGCATTTT. The encoded protein is CASGYQGIGNQPQHF.

This chain connects TRBV7-9 to TRBJ1-2; 12 bases align to TRBD1. The V segment lost 6 bases and the J segment 5 bases; nucleotides outside the gene matches: 10. There are 16 residues in the CDR3. The germline V gene encodes CDR1 SEHNR and CDR2 FQNEAQ (reference sequence). The CDR3 here is CASRPGTGGIGYGYTF. In DNA form, the CDR3 reads TGTGCCAGCAGACCCGGGACAGGGGGCATAGGGTATGGCTACACCTTC.

The chain joins TRBV6-1 to TRBJ2-7; D gene ambiguous. CDR1 MNHNS and CDR2 SASEGT come from the germline V gene. V lost 9 bases and J 2 bases, leaving 14 bases between the germline ends. The CDR3 has 13 residues. The CDR3 region is CASRLSPTYEQYF. The CDR3 nucleotides read TGTGCCAGTCGTTTGTCACCTACCTACGAGCAGTACTTC.

The CDR3 spells CSADASGGAQNIQYF. The DNA for the CDR3 is TGCAGCGCTGATGCTAGCGGGGGGGCACAAAACATTCAGTACTTC. This sequence joins TRBV29-1 and TRBJ2-4; 12 bases fit TRBD2. V lost 7 bases, J lost 5 bases, and 9 bases stayed unmatched. CDR1 and CDR2 (germline): SQVTM, ANQGSEA. The CDR3 spans 15 residues.

The chain links TRBV2 to TRBJ2-3; 8 bases map to TRBD2. The CDR3 is 16 residues long. Germline loops: CDR1 SNHLY, CDR2 FYNNEI. J was trimmed by 2 bases and V by 7 bases; bases with no gene match: 11. CDR3 in amino acids: CASKPAERGFTDTQYF. In DNA, the CDR3 is TGTGCCAGCAAACCGGCGGAGCGGGGGTTCACAGATACGCAGTATTTT. The full variable domain, in which reference TRBV2 and TRBJ2-3 provide the parts outside the CDR3, is EPEVTQTPSHQVTQMGQEVILRCVPISNHLYFYWYRQILGQKVEFLVSFYNNEISEKSEIFDDQFSVERPDGSNFTLKIRSTKLEDSAMYFCASKPAERGFTDTQYFGPGTRLTVL.

J is TRBJ2-7 and V is TRBV27; TRBD1 matches at 10 bases. The CDR3 is 14 amino acids. CDR1 is MNHEY, CDR2 SMNVEV, per germline (reference sequence). V dropped 8 bases and J dropped 1; count of bases not matched to a gene: 5. The CDR3 DNA follows: TGTGCCAGCGGGAGGGACAGGGGTTCCTACGAGCAGTACTTC. Amino acids: CASGRDRGSYEQYF.

CDR3 region: CASSIASQRRWLSNQPQHF. The CDR3, as DNA: TGTGCCAGTAGTATAGCTAGTCAGCGGAGGTGGTTGAGCAATCAGCCCCAGCATTTT. The chain couples TRBV19 to TRBJ1-5; D unresolved. The CDR3 sequence is 19 residues long. The V end lost 1 base, the J end lost 1 base, and 20 bases lay between the germline ends. Germline V gene lookup returns CDR1 LNHDA and CDR2 SQIVND (reference sequence).

The genes are TRBV7-9 and TRBJ1-2, with 8 positions matching TRBD1. Germline assignment: CDR1 SEHNR and CDR2 FQNEAQ (reference sequence). The CDR3 runs to 14 residues. Losses at the gene ends were 0 bases for V and 6 bases for J; bases not matched to a gene: 3. The DNA of the CDR3 is TGTGCCAGCAGCTTAGCCGGACAGGGCGATGGCTACACCTTC. It codes for CASSLAGQGDGYTF.